The 20 T cell receptor beta chains given below trace back to one sample, sequenced in a study of shared clonotypes between healthy human individuals. Assay used: immunoSEQ multiplex PCR; TCRdb lists only in-frame clones, some missing. The repertoire holds about 510,000 clones, about four fifths seen once, with 10% to 15% in the top ten. Input material: PBMCs. All receptors come from a woman in her forties in good health. Some clones in this sample may be carry-over from other donors' samples.

This rearrangement joins TRBV30 to TRBJ2-3; no firm D call. The CDR3 covers 11 residues. Germline values: CDR1 GTSNPN, CDR2 SVGIG (reference sequence). V shed 0 bases and J shed 3 bases, with 1 base lying between them. CDR3 coding DNA: TGTGCCTGGAGTGTTACAGATACGCAGTATTTT. This codes for CAWSVTDTQYF.

This sequence joins TRBV5-1 and TRBJ2-7, with 8 nucleotides matching TRBD1. This CDR3 contains 14 residues. Per germline, CDR1 SGHRS and CDR2 YFSETQ. The V and J ends lost 3 bases and 6 bases, in that order; junction bases with no gene match: 8. The chain's CDR3 is CASSSGQGLGEQYF. CDR3 nucleotides: TGCGCCAGCAGCTCAGGACAGGGTTTGGGCGAGCAGTACTTC.

The chain links TRBV28 to TRBJ1-2; tentative D call: TRBD1 (6 bases). Germline V CDR1 and CDR2: MDHEN, SYDVKM. Trimming removed 4 bases at V and 0 bases at J, with 15 bases between. This CDR3 has 16 residues. DNA for the CDR3: TGTGCCAGCAGTTACCCTGAGGACAGAACTAACTATGGCTACACCTTC. Its translation: CASSYPEDRTNYGYTF.

The chain combines TRBV9 with TRBJ2-5; 9 nucleotides match TRBD2. The CDR3 runs 14 residues. Germline V gene lookup returns CDR1 SGDLS and CDR2 YYNGEE. Trimming took 4 bases from V and 5 from J; bases not matched to a gene: 6. CDR3 bases: TGTGCCAGCAGCCCAGGACTAGCGTACGAGACCCAGTACTTC. This encodes CASSPGLAYETQYF.

The chain joins TRBV9 to TRBJ1-2; the match to TRBD1 covers 9 bases. The V and J ends lost 0 bases and 4 bases, in that order; junction bases with no gene match: 1. The CDR3 spans 14 residues. Germline lookup yields CDR1 SGDLS and CDR2 YYNGEE. CDR3 nucleotides: TGTGCCAGCAGCGTAGGGACAGGGGCCTATGGCTACACCTTC. It yields the protein CASSVGTGAYGYTF.

The J gene is TRBJ1-2, the V gene TRBV19; 7 bases fit TRBD1. This CDR3 spans 18 amino acids. The V gene end was trimmed by 7 bases and the J gene end by 5 bases; junction bases not matched to a gene: 22. Germline CDR1 is LNHDA and CDR2 is SQIVND (reference sequence). CDR3 sequence: CASTVQRGGPNDIYGYTF. CDR3 DNA sequence: TGTGCCAGTACCGTCCAAAGAGGGGGCCCCAACGATATATATGGCTACACCTTC.

The chain employs TRBV29-1 and TRBJ1-1, with 9 bases matching TRBD1. The V gene's germline CDR1 is SQVTM and CDR2 ANQGSEA. The CDR3 spans 14 residues. Trimming removed 6 bases from V and 4 bases from J; junction bases left unmatched: 9. The CDR3 DNA is TGCAGCGTACACCAGACAGGGGGGGGCACTGAAGCTTTCTTT. Its translation: CSVHQTGGGTEAFF.

The chain joins TRBV29-1 to TRBJ2-7, with unresolved D. The CDR3 has 11 residues. V lost 5 bases to trimming and J lost 2 bases, with 7 bases between them. CDR1 and CDR2 (germline): SQVTM, ANQGSEA. CDR3 region: CSVYTAYEQYF. The CDR3, as DNA: TGCAGCGTTTATACGGCCTACGAGCAGTACTTC.

The chain carries TRBV2 and TRBJ1-3; tentative D call: TRBD1 (5 bases). The CDR3 extends over 15 amino acids. CDR1 is SNHLY and CDR2 is FYNNEI in the germline V gene. With 5 bases removed from V and 4 bases from J, the gap between germline ends came to 15 bases. The CDR3 sequence is CASSLGAASGNTIYF. CDR3 nucleotide sequence: TGTGCCAGCAGTCTCGGGGCCGCTTCCGGAAACACCATATATTTT.

V is TRBV5-6 and J is TRBJ2-5; no firm D call. Deletions cut 0 bases from V and 1 base from J, with 4 bases between. CDR1 SGHDT and CDR2 YYEEEE come from the germline V gene. The CDR3 has 13 amino acids. CDR3 nucleotide sequence: TGTGCCAGCAGCTTGGACCTCCAAGAGACCCAGTACTTC. It codes for CASSLDLQETQYF. Combining the CDR3 with reference TRBV5-6 and TRBJ2-5 gives the whole variable domain DAGVTQSPTHLIKTRGQQVTLRCSPKSGHDTVSWYQQALGQGPQFIFQYYEEEERQRGNFPDRFSGHQFPNYSSELNVNALLLGDSALYLCASSLDLQETQYFGPGTRLLVL.

V and J are TRBV10-1 and TRBJ2-7; D ambiguous. The CDR3 spans 15 residues. Germline assignment: CDR1 WNHNN and CDR2 SYGVQD (reference sequence). The V end was cut by 3 bases, the J end by 0 bases, with 12 bases between. DNA for the CDR3: TGCGCCAGCAGTGAAGGTCCGGCCTACTCCTACGAGCAGTACTTC. Translation gives CASSEGPAYSYEQYF.

The rearrangement links TRBV30 to TRBJ2-3, with 11 nucleotides matching TRBD2. With 2 bases clipped from V and 0 bases from J, the junction kept 7 bases outside the gene matches. The CDR3 covers 17 residues. Germline-derived CDR1 and CDR2 are GTSNPN and SVGIG (reference sequence). This CDR3 is CAWSIIRTSGSTDTQYF. CDR3 nucleotides: TGTGCCTGGAGTATCATCCGGACTAGCGGGAGCACAGATACGCAGTATTTT.

The genes are TRBV28 and TRBJ2-2; D possibly matches TRBD1 or TRBD2 (5 bases each). Trimming cost V 7 bases and J 2 bases, with 17 bases left between them. From germline, CDR1 is MDHEN and CDR2 SYDVKM. The length of the CDR3 is 16 residues. CDR3 loop: CASTPPGRGNTGELFF. The CDR3, as DNA: TGTGCCAGCACCCCGCCGGGACGGGGAAACACCGGGGAGCTGTTTTTT.

This chain uses TRBV7-9 with TRBJ2-7; D is unclear. The CDR3 is 15 amino acids. The V and J ends lost 1 base and 3 bases respectively, with 13 bases between them. Germline assignment: CDR1 SEHNR and CDR2 FQNEAQ (reference sequence). The CDR3 nucleotides read TGTGCCAGCAGCTTAGTGTCGGGCAAAGACTACGAGCAGTACTTC. It codes for CASSLVSGKDYEQYF.

This clone occurred a few times. Other DNA sequences in the sample encode the same CDR3. The rearrangement uses TRBV15 and TRBJ2-7; no firm D call. CDR1 and CDR2 from the germline V gene are LNHNV and YYDKDF (reference sequence). The CDR3 is 13 residues long. Trimming pared 1 base from V and 2 bases from J, leaving 6 bases between. CDR3 coding DNA: TGTGCCACCAGCAGAGCAAGGGCCTACGAGCAGTACTTC. Translation: CATSRARAYEQYF. The entire variable domain, with the rest obtained from reference TRBV15 and TRBJ2-7, is as follows: DAMVIQNPRYQVTQFGKPVTLSCSQTLNHNVMYWYQQKSSQAPKLLFHYYDKDFNNEADTPDNFQSRRPNTSFCFLDIRSPGLGDTAMYLCATSRARAYEQYFGPGTRLTVT.

This rearrangement joins TRBV6-1 to TRBJ2-7; D call uncertain. V was pared by 8 bases and J by 3 bases, with 11 bases between. Germline assignment: CDR1 MNHNS and CDR2 SASEGT. CDR3 size: 12 residues. CDR3 DNA: TGTGCCAGCCCCTCCATAAACTACGAGCAGTACTTC. Translation gives CASPSINYEQYF.

The chain uses TRBV7-2 and TRBJ2-7, with D maybe TRBD2 (5 bases). The CDR3 runs to 15 residues. The V end was cut by 1 base, the J end by 4 bases, with 14 bases between. Germline values: CDR1 SGHTA, CDR2 FQGNSA. This chain's CDR3 is CASSLVGGSQYEQYF. The CDR3 DNA reads TGTGCCAGCAGCTTAGTCGGTGGGAGTCAATACGAGCAGTACTTC.

The genes are TRBV7-2 and TRBJ1-2; D perhaps matches TRBD1 (5 bases). The length of the CDR3 is 14 residues. Germline CDR1 and CDR2: SGHTA and FQGNSA. The V end lost 1 base, the J end lost 2 bases, and 8 bases lay between the germline ends. In DNA form, the CDR3 reads TGTGCCAGCAGCTTAGATGGGGCGAACTATGGCTACACCTTC. Residues: CASSLDGANYGYTF. The whole variable domain, remainder taken from reference TRBV7-2 and TRBJ1-2, is GAGVSQSPSNKVTEKGKDVELRCDPISGHTALYWYRQSLGQGLEFLIYFQGNSAPDKSGLPSDRFSAERTGGSVSTLTIQRTQQEDSAVYLCASSLDGANYGYTFGSGTRLTVV.

J is TRBJ2-3 and V is TRBV27; no reliable D call. Between the trimmed V and J ends, which lost 5 bases and 2 bases, there was a span of 20 bases. The CDR3 consists of 17 residues. Looked up from germline, CDR1 is MNHEY and CDR2 is SMNVEV (reference sequence). The CDR3 DNA sequence: TGTGCCAGCAGTATGCTCGGCTACGTCGGATCCACAGATACGCAGTATTTT. This sequence encodes CASSMLGYVGSTDTQYF.

The genes are TRBV2 and TRBJ1-5; no reliable D call. The CDR3 length is 14 residues. In germline, CDR1 is SNHLY, CDR2 FYNNEI. V dropped 2 bases and J dropped 6 bases, with 11 bases sitting between them. Here the CDR3 DNA reads TGTGCCAGCAGTGAACAGTCTTATGGTCAGCCCCAGCATTTT. It codes for CASSEQSYGQPQHF.